This passage covers 20 T cell receptor beta chains from one sample sequenced in a study of regulatory T cells in long-lasting Graves disease. Libraries of TCR beta came from iRepertoire HTBI primers plus Arm-PCR of CDR3 regions. One entry per CDR3 protein, called by TCRdb with MiXCR from the multiplex PCR reads. The repertoire holds approximately 540,000 distinct CDR3 sequences, with 12% as singletons. Time point: newly diagnosed GD, antithyroid drugs for less than 3 months. PBMC RNA was the source of the TCR library. These data are also associated with another study on T cells in Graves' hyperthyroidism and ophthalmopathy.

Sample: peripheral blood mononuclear cells (PBMCs), taken at new diagnosis, from a patient treated with antithyroid drugs. The receptors were sampled from a woman aged 30 to 39 with Graves disease.

V usage is TRBV6-1 and J usage is TRBJ2-1; 11 positions match TRBD2. Per germline, CDR1 MNHNS and CDR2 SASEGT. With 6 bases clipped from V and 1 base from J, the junction kept 8 bases outside the gene matches. CDR3 length: 17 residues. The CDR3 nucleotides are TGTGCCAGCAGGAGGGTAGCGGGAGGGGGTTCCTACAATGAGCAGTTCTTC. Its protein is CASRRVAGGGSYNEQFF.

This clonotype was seen repeatedly, ten times or more. J is TRBJ2-3 and V is TRBV27; perhaps TRBD2 as D (10 bases). Looked up from germline, CDR1 is MNHEY and CDR2 is SMNVEV (reference sequence). With 4 bases removed from V and 1 base from J, the gap between germline ends came to 24 bases. This CDR3 comprises 19 residues. The CDR3 spells CASSSPLAGQGGRTDTQYF. CDR3 coding DNA: TGTGCCAGCAGTTCCCCACTAGCGGGACAGGGAGGACGCACAGATACGCAGTATTTT.

Remarks on this clonotype: This may come from a read error, since a much larger clone is one base off. V gene TRBV2 combines with J gene TRBJ2-7; D ambiguous. Per the germline V gene, CDR1 is SNHLY and CDR2 is FYNNEI. The CDR3 is made up of 16 amino acids. Trimming removed 2 bases at V and 2 bases at J, with 16 bases between. CDR3: CASSEWGGHSPYEQYF. The CDR3 DNA reads TGTGCCAGCAGTGAATGGGGTGGTCACAGCCCCTACGAGCAGTACTTC.

There are many counts of this clonotype. CDR3 loop: CASSFSVAGSNTGELFF. The CDR3, as DNA: TGTGCCAGCAGTTTTTCAGTCGCAGGTTCGAACACCGGGGAGCTGTTTTTT. V is TRBV12-3 or TRBV12-4 and J is TRBJ2-2; D call uncertain. V dropped 3 bases and J dropped 0 bases, with 14 bases sitting between them. CDR3 length: 17 amino acids.

The sample holds many counts of this clonotype. The chain joins TRBV2 to TRBJ2-5; the D is unclear. The V and J ends lost 8 bases and 2 bases respectively, with 12 bases between them. The CDR3 consists of 13 residues. Germline CDR1 and CDR2: SNHLY and FYNNEI. The CDR3 loop reads CASGSAGQETQYF. The DNA for the CDR3 is TGTGCCAGCGGGTCCGCAGGTCAAGAGACCCAGTACTTC.

This clonotype was seen at least ten times. The chain recombines TRBV6-1 with TRBJ2-1, with D maybe TRBD2 (5 bases). Trimming left V 1 base short and J 0 bases short, with 13 bases between. Germline CDR1 and CDR2: MNHNS and SASEGT. The CDR3 totals 17 residues. The CDR3: CASSEGRMGSSYNEQFF. CDR3 coding DNA: TGTGCCAGCAGTGAAGGGCGTATGGGGAGCTCCTACAATGAGCAGTTCTTC.

This clonotype was seen a few times. This chain joins TRBV28 and TRBJ2-3; D gene uncertain. V dropped 7 bases and J dropped 6 bases, with 11 bases sitting between them. From germline, CDR1 is MDHEN and CDR2 SYDVKM. CDR3 length: 12 residues. The CDR3 region is CASTLGRDTQYF. The CDR3 DNA sequence: TGTGCCAGCACCCTGGGCAGGGATACGCAGTATTTT.

The sample holds many counts of this clonotype. The rearrangement joins TRBV20-1 to TRBJ2-3; 7 bases agree with TRBD2. The CDR3 has 13 amino acids. Per germline, CDR1 DFQATT and CDR2 SNEGSKA (reference sequence). J was trimmed by 12 bases and V by 5 bases; bases with no gene match: 14. This chain's CDR3 is CSASMVGEGPQYF. The CDR3 bases are TGCAGTGCTTCCATGGTTGGGGAGGGTCCACAGTATTTT.

This clonotype showed up many times. In nucleotides, the CDR3 is TGTGCCAGCAGTTCAATACTGATTCTAGCGAACAAGGGAGATACGCAGTATTTT. As protein: CASSSILILANKGDTQYF. This chain links TRBV6-2 or TRBV6-3 with TRBJ2-3; D possibly corresponds to TRBD2 (6 bases). Deletions cut 4 bases from V and 5 bases from J, with 25 bases between. The V gene's germline CDR1 is MNHEY and CDR2 SVGEGT. The CDR3 covers 18 residues.

This clonotype was seen ten or more times. CDR3 nucleotide sequence: TGCGCCAGCAGCCAAGGCCTAGCGGGAGTCTACGAGCAGTACTTC. It specifies CASSQGLAGVYEQYF. This chain joins TRBV4-3 and TRBJ2-7, with TRBD2 identical over 10 bases. This CDR3 is 15 amino acids long. Germline CDR1 is LGHNA and CDR2 is YSLEER. Trimming cost V 1 base and J 3 bases; bases outside gene matches: 3.

This clonotype was seen repeatedly, ten times or more. This sequence joins TRBV30 and TRBJ1-4, with 7 bases that match TRBD1. The CDR3 runs 14 residues. CDR1 GTSNPN and CDR2 SVGIG come from the germline V gene (reference sequence). V was pared by 2 bases and J by 7 bases, with 7 bases of the junction left unmatched. CDR3 nucleotides: TGTGCCTGGAGTCAACAGGGGATACGTGAAAAACTGTTTTTT. Encoded protein: CAWSQQGIREKLFF.

In its sample, this clonotype was seen a few times. V gene TRBV5-4 combines with J gene TRBJ2-2; the D is unclear. This CDR3 contains 12 residues. V gave up 1 base and J gave up 6 bases, with 4 bases separating them. Germline values: CDR1 SGHNT, CDR2 YYREEE (reference sequence). DNA for the CDR3: TGTGCCAGCAGCTTGTTGTCCGGGGAGCTGTTTTTT. It specifies CASSLLSGELFF.

Many counts were recorded for this clonotype. The gene calls are TRBV29-1 and TRBJ2-3; TRBD2 agrees at 7 bases. The germline gives CDR1 SQVTM, CDR2 ANQGSEA. The CDR3 consists of 15 residues. The J segment lost 0 bases and the V segment lost 3 bases, leaving 6 bases of the junction unmatched. CDR3 nucleotide sequence: TGCAGCGTTGAGAAGGGAGGGGTTAGCACAGATACGCAGTATTTT. Translating it yields CSVEKGGVSTDTQYF.

This sequence joins TRBV15 and TRBJ2-7, with 9 bases fitting TRBD1. CDR3 length equals 15 residues. Germline lookup yields CDR1 LNHNV and CDR2 YYDKDF (reference sequence). V lost 2 bases and J lost 7; bases outside the gene matches: 9. The CDR3, as DNA: TGTGCCACCAGCAGACTTCGGGACAGGGTGCGGGAGCAGTACTTC. Its translation: CATSRLRDRVREQYF.

This clonotype occurred many times. The chain recombines TRBV5-1 with TRBJ2-7, with TRBD2 identical over 11 bases. V shed 5 bases and J 4 bases; nucleotides not matched to a gene: 5. Germline CDR1 SGHRS, CDR2 YFSETQ. The CDR3 spans 14 residues. This CDR3 reads CASSRTSGGYEQYF. CDR3 coding DNA: TGCGCCAGCAGTCGTACTAGCGGGGGTTACGAGCAGTACTTC.

The genes are TRBV20-1 and TRBJ1-1; TRBD1 matches 9 bases. The V and J ends lost 5 bases and 3 bases, in that order; junction bases with no gene match: 4. Germline CDR1 is DFQATT and CDR2 is SNEGSKA (reference sequence). This CDR3 contains 13 residues. In DNA form, the CDR3 reads TGCAGTGCTCGGGGACAGGGTCACACTGAAGCTTTCTTT. Its translation is CSARGQGHTEAFF.

This clonotype was seen repeatedly, ten times or more. The chain carries TRBV11-2 and TRBJ2-3; 14 bases are shared with TRBD2. J gave up 8 bases and V 5 bases, and 6 bases lay outside the gene matches. The CDR3 covers 15 residues. CDR1 SGHAT and CDR2 FQNNGV come from the germline V gene. In DNA, the CDR3 is TGTGCCAGCAGCGGCGGGACTAGCGGGAGCGCTACGCAGTATTTT. It yields the protein CASSGGTSGSATQYF.

This clonotype was seen a handful of times. The genes are TRBV5-1 and TRBJ2-3, with 9 positions matching TRBD2. Germline-derived CDR1 and CDR2 are SGHRS and YFSETQ. The CDR3 has 16 amino acids. V lost 2 bases, J lost 3 bases, and 7 bases stayed unmatched. The chain's CDR3 is CASSLLSGSLTDTQYF. CDR3 DNA: TGCGCCAGCAGCTTACTTAGCGGGAGTCTAACAGATACGCAGTATTTT.

This clonotype has more than one count but fewer than ten. The V gene is TRBV27, the J gene TRBJ1-1; TRBD1 matches at 11 bases. The length of the CDR3 is 15 residues. CDR1 is MNHEY and CDR2 is SMNVEV in the germline V gene (reference sequence). Germline trimming cut 8 bases from V and 0 bases from J; bases unmatched to any gene: 5. The CDR3 protein is CASRGDRGMNTEAFF. The CDR3 region has the DNA TGTGCCAGCCGCGGGGACAGGGGGATGAACACTGAAGCTTTCTTT.

This clonotype was counted only a few times. The CDR3 spells CSAVRDKEYSPLHF. The CDR3 bases are TGCAGTGCCGTCCGCGACAAAGAATATTCACCCCTCCACTTT. This chain uses TRBV20-1 with TRBJ1-6; D remains unclear. The CDR3 loop spans 14 amino acids. Germline lookup yields CDR1 DFQATT and CDR2 SNEGSKA (reference sequence). The V gene lost 6 bases and the J gene lost 8 bases, with 17 bases spanning the gap.